The rows below give T cell receptor beta chains drawn from one sample of a study of T cells after yellow fever vaccination. From the 5' RACE reads, TCRdb called clonotypes with MiXCR, one entry per CDR3 protein. The table has more than 300,000 distinct CDR3 sequences, about 10% seen once. This material consisted of CD4+ T cells sorted from PBMCs, taken 45 days after the yellow fever booster vaccination. Source of these receptors: a young man who received the YFV17D yellow fever vaccine. CDR3s include the opening cysteine and the closing phenylalanine or tryptophan. Fields, in order: CDR3 length, D gene, clone size, V gene, J gene, CDR3 protein, CDR3 DNA. D genes are given only for firm matches. Only part of the rows carry a size: once, few, many, or a class if the clone is expanded.

CDR3 length: 16; D gene: TRBD1; clone size: .; V gene: TRBV7-2; J gene: TRBJ1-4; CDR3 protein: CASSLTPGTGKEKLFF; CDR3 DNA: TGTGCCAGCAGCCTAACTCCCGGGACAGGGAAAGAAAAACTGTTTTTT
CDR3 length: 11; D gene: .; clone size: many; V gene: TRBV21-1; J gene: TRBJ2-7; CDR3 protein: CASSKGHEQYF; CDR3 DNA: TGTGCCAGCAGCAAAGGACACGAGCAGTACTTC
CDR3 length: 15; D gene: .; clone size: few; V gene: TRBV2; J gene: TRBJ2-2; CDR3 protein: CASKAVTQHTGELFF; CDR3 DNA: TGTGCCAGCAAGGCAGTGACTCAGCACACCGGGGAGCTGTTTTTT
CDR3 length: 13; D gene: .; clone size: few; V gene: TRBV20-1; J gene: TRBJ1-5; CDR3 protein: CSAPGSGNQPQHF; CDR3 DNA: TGCAGTGCTCCAGGATCCGGGAATCAGCCCCAGCATTTT
CDR3 length: 11; D gene: .; clone size: many; V gene: TRBV6-4; J gene: TRBJ2-4; CDR3 protein: CASVGGRIQYF; CDR3 DNA: TGTGCCAGCGTAGGGGGACGGATTCAGTACTTC
CDR3 length: 15; D gene: .; clone size: .; V gene: TRBV12-3/TRBV12-4; J gene: TRBJ1-5; CDR3 protein: CASSFRGDDNQPQHF; CDR3 DNA: TGTGCCAGCAGTTTTAGGGGGGATGATAATCAGCCCCAGCATTTT
CDR3 length: 12; D gene: TRBD1; clone size: .; V gene: TRBV20-1; J gene: TRBJ2-5; CDR3 protein: CSAPGTEETQYF; CDR3 DNA: TGCAGTGCTCCAGGGACAGAAGAGACCCAGTACTTC
CDR3 length: 12; D gene: .; clone size: .; V gene: TRBV28; J gene: TRBJ1-3; CDR3 protein: CASSFGSGTIYF; CDR3 DNA: TGTGCCAGCAGTTTTGGGTCCGGTACCATATATTTT
CDR3 length: 13; D gene: TRBD2; clone size: few; V gene: TRBV20-1; J gene: TRBJ2-1; CDR3 protein: CSAGGLAGNEQFF; CDR3 DNA: TGCAGTGCGGGCGGGCTAGCGGGCAATGAGCAGTTCTTC
CDR3 length: 10; D gene: .; clone size: few; V gene: TRBV7-9; J gene: TRBJ1-1; CDR3 protein: CASSGNEAFF; CDR3 DNA: TGTGCCAGCAGCGGTAATGAAGCTTTCTTT
CDR3 length: 15; D gene: TRBD2; clone size: many; V gene: TRBV10-3; J gene: TRBJ2-7; CDR3 protein: CAISESTSGGDEQYF; CDR3 DNA: TGTGCCATCAGTGAGTCGACTAGCGGGGGCGACGAGCAGTACTTC
CDR3 length: 14; D gene: .; clone size: .; V gene: TRBV29-1; J gene: TRBJ2-3; CDR3 protein: CSAGRGRGTDTQYF; CDR3 DNA: TGCAGCGCCGGCAGGGGTCGGGGCACAGATACGCAGTATTTT
CDR3 length: 15; D gene: .; clone size: few; V gene: TRBV7-2; J gene: TRBJ1-1; CDR3 protein: CASSLAGHLNTEAFF; CDR3 DNA: TGTGCCAGCAGCTTAGCAGGACATTTGAACACTGAAGCTTTCTTT
CDR3 length: 14; D gene: .; clone size: .; V gene: TRBV9; J gene: TRBJ1-1; CDR3 protein: CASSAGREFTEAFF; CDR3 DNA: TGTGCCAGCAGCGCTGGCAGGGAGTTCACTGAAGCTTTCTTT
CDR3 length: 15; D gene: .; clone size: few; V gene: TRBV5-1; J gene: TRBJ2-3; CDR3 protein: CASSTRPGGADTQYF; CDR3 DNA: TGCGCCAGCAGCACGAGACCAGGGGGGGCAGATACGCAGTATTTT
CDR3 length: 14; D gene: .; clone size: few; V gene: TRBV6-6; J gene: TRBJ1-3; CDR3 protein: CASLGVSSGNTIYF; CDR3 DNA: TGTGCCAGCCTCGGGGTTAGCTCTGGAAACACCATATATTTT
CDR3 length: 17; D gene: .; clone size: .; V gene: TRBV3-1; J gene: TRBJ1-6; CDR3 protein: CASSQGGTVAVKSPLHF; CDR3 DNA: TGTGCCAGCAGCCAAGGCGGGACTGTCGCGGTAAAGTCACCCCTCCACTTT
CDR3 length: 15; D gene: .; clone size: few; V gene: TRBV4-3; J gene: TRBJ1-6; CDR3 protein: CASSQVRQDNSPLHF; CDR3 DNA: TGCGCCAGCAGCCAAGTGCGCCAGGATAATTCACCCCTCCACTTT
CDR3 length: 14; D gene: .; clone size: .; V gene: TRBV11-2; J gene: TRBJ1-1; CDR3 protein: CASSPGAFWTEAFF; CDR3 DNA: TGTGCCAGCAGCCCCGGCGCATTTTGGACTGAAGCTTTCTTT
CDR3 length: 16; D gene: .; clone size: .; V gene: TRBV4-1; J gene: TRBJ2-7; CDR3 protein: CASSQYPGEGGYEQYF; CDR3 DNA: TGCGCCAGCAGCCAATATCCTGGCGAGGGGGGCTACGAGCAGTACTTC
CDR3 length: 15; D gene: .; clone size: few; V gene: TRBV10-3; J gene: TRBJ2-2; CDR3 protein: CAISVTGRNTGELFF; CDR3 DNA: TGTGCCATCAGTGTGACAGGACGGAACACCGGGGAGCTGTTTTTT
CDR3 length: 15; D gene: .; clone size: .; V gene: TRBV7-9; J gene: TRBJ1-5; CDR3 protein: CASSRDLGSNQPQHF; CDR3 DNA: TGTGCCAGCAGTCGGGACCTAGGGAGCAATCAGCCCCAGCATTTT
CDR3 length: 15; D gene: .; clone size: .; V gene: TRBV27; J gene: TRBJ2-1; CDR3 protein: CAAGRAAGLLNEQFF; CDR3 DNA: TGTGCCGCTGGACGGGCCGCTGGCCTCCTCAATGAGCAGTTCTTC
CDR3 length: 12; D gene: .; clone size: .; V gene: TRBV10-3; J gene: TRBJ1-1; CDR3 protein: CAISEVVSEAFF; CDR3 DNA: TGTGCCATCAGTGAGGTGGTCTCTGAAGCTTTCTTT
CDR3 length: 20; D gene: TRBD2; clone size: .; V gene: TRBV20-1; J gene: TRBJ2-3; CDR3 protein: CSARDVDGLAGGDGPDTQYF; CDR3 DNA: TGCAGTGCTAGAGATGTAGACGGACTAGCGGGGGGGGATGGCCCAGATACGCAGTATTTT
CDR3 length: 15; D gene: .; clone size: few; V gene: TRBV19; J gene: TRBJ2-3; CDR3 protein: CATSSGGRYTDTQYF; CDR3 DNA: TGTGCCACTTCGAGCGGTGGGCGATACACAGATACGCAGTATTTT
CDR3 length: 13; D gene: .; clone size: many; V gene: TRBV7-2; J gene: TRBJ1-4; CDR3 protein: CASSVTGTEKLFF; CDR3 DNA: TGTGCCAGCAGCGTGACCGGGACGGAAAAACTGTTTTTT
CDR3 length: 14; D gene: TRBD1; clone size: many; V gene: TRBV27; J gene: TRBJ2-5; CDR3 protein: CASSSTTGIGPQYF; CDR3 DNA: TGTGCCAGCAGTTCTACGACAGGGATAGGGCCCCAGTACTTC
CDR3 length: 14; D gene: .; clone size: few; V gene: TRBV7-8; J gene: TRBJ2-3; CDR3 protein: CASSSGQLTDTQYF; CDR3 DNA: TGTGCCAGCAGCTCTGGGCAGCTCACAGATACGCAGTATTTT
CDR3 length: 13; D gene: .; clone size: few; V gene: TRBV6-2/TRBV6-3; J gene: TRBJ2-4; CDR3 protein: CASTDLAKNIQYF; CDR3 DNA: TGTGCCTCGACAGACCTAGCCAAAAACATTCAGTACTTC
CDR3 length: 12; D gene: .; clone size: few; V gene: TRBV2; J gene: TRBJ2-7; CDR3 protein: CASSFSGYEQYF; CDR3 DNA: TGTGCCAGCAGTTTCTCTGGCTACGAGCAGTACTTC
CDR3 length: 15; D gene: TRBD2; clone size: few; V gene: TRBV6-2/TRBV6-3; J gene: TRBJ2-3; CDR3 protein: CASSSTTSGADTQYF; CDR3 DNA: TGTGCCAGCAGTTCCACGACTAGCGGGGCAGATACGCAGTATTTT
CDR3 length: 17; D gene: TRBD1; clone size: .; V gene: TRBV6-5; J gene: TRBJ1-2; CDR3 protein: CASSLLLDRGKLYGYTF; CDR3 DNA: TGTGCCAGCAGCCTTCTACTAGACAGGGGGAAACTTTATGGCTACACCTTC
CDR3 length: 15; D gene: TRBD2; clone size: many; V gene: TRBV6-2/TRBV6-3; J gene: TRBJ2-5; CDR3 protein: CASSPGLAGVETQYF; CDR3 DNA: TGTGCCAGCAGTCCCGGACTAGCGGGGGTGGAGACCCAGTACTTC
CDR3 length: 13; D gene: .; clone size: few; V gene: TRBV5-1; J gene: TRBJ1-1; CDR3 protein: CASTDSPGTEAFF; CDR3 DNA: TGCGCCAGCACAGACTCACCGGGAACTGAAGCTTTCTTT
CDR3 length: 13; D gene: .; clone size: .; V gene: TRBV4-3; J gene: TRBJ1-2; CDR3 protein: CASSQGASGGYTF; CDR3 DNA: TGCGCCAGCAGCCAAGGGGCTTCGGGTGGCTACACCTTC
CDR3 length: 12; D gene: .; clone size: few; V gene: TRBV5-6; J gene: TRBJ2-2; CDR3 protein: CASSFYSGELFF; CDR3 DNA: TGTGCCAGCAGCTTTTATAGCGGGGAGCTGTTTTTT
CDR3 length: 17; D gene: .; clone size: .; V gene: TRBV6-6; J gene: TRBJ1-1; CDR3 protein: CASTRLFLGGRNTEAFF; CDR3 DNA: TGTGCCAGCACCCGCCTTTTCCTGGGAGGGCGGAACACTGAAGCTTTCTTT
CDR3 length: 14; D gene: .; clone size: .; V gene: TRBV10-3; J gene: TRBJ2-1; CDR3 protein: CAISVDKTNNEQFF; CDR3 DNA: TGTGCCATCAGTGTAGACAAAACCAACAATGAGCAGTTCTTC
CDR3 length: 14; D gene: .; clone size: .; V gene: TRBV29-1; J gene: TRBJ2-3; CDR3 protein: CSVEARFGADTQYF; CDR3 DNA: TGCAGCGTTGAAGCCCGGTTTGGGGCAGATACGCAGTATTTT
CDR3 length: 16; D gene: TRBD2; clone size: .; V gene: TRBV5-1; J gene: TRBJ2-3; CDR3 protein: CASAERGQEDTDTQYF; CDR3 DNA: TGCGCCAGCGCCGAGCGGGGGCAAGAAGACACAGATACGCAGTATTTT
CDR3 length: 11; D gene: .; clone size: many; V gene: TRBV7-9; J gene: TRBJ2-1; CDR3 protein: CASSLDQGGFF; CDR3 DNA: TGTGCCAGCAGCTTAGATCAGGGAGGGTTCTTC
CDR3 length: 14; D gene: .; clone size: few; V gene: TRBV6-2/TRBV6-3; J gene: TRBJ1-5; CDR3 protein: CASSYGVNHQPQHF; CDR3 DNA: TGTGCCAGCAGTTACGGGGTCAATCATCAGCCCCAGCATTTT
CDR3 length: 17; D gene: TRBD1; clone size: .; V gene: TRBV11-2; J gene: TRBJ1-1; CDR3 protein: CASSAQRDVGGYTEAFF; CDR3 DNA: TGTGCCAGCAGCGCCCAACGGGACGTAGGGGGCTACACTGAAGCTTTCTTT
CDR3 length: 13; D gene: .; clone size: .; V gene: TRBV12-3/TRBV12-4; J gene: TRBJ2-7; CDR3 protein: CASSFDRQYEQYF; CDR3 DNA: TGTGCCAGCAGTTTCGACAGGCAGTACGAGCAGTACTTC
CDR3 length: 15; D gene: .; clone size: many; V gene: TRBV3-1; J gene: TRBJ1-4; CDR3 protein: CASSQKQGRDEKLFF; CDR3 DNA: TGTGCCAGCAGCCAAAAACAGGGTCGCGATGAAAAACTGTTTTTT
CDR3 length: 15; D gene: TRBD1; clone size: few; V gene: TRBV7-9; J gene: TRBJ2-3; CDR3 protein: CASSFGTGKVDTQYF; CDR3 DNA: TGTGCCAGCAGCTTCGGGACAGGGAAGGTGGATACGCAGTATTTT
CDR3 length: 15; D gene: .; clone size: .; V gene: TRBV19; J gene: TRBJ1-6; CDR3 protein: CASSTASSYNSPLHF; CDR3 DNA: TGTGCCAGTAGTACCGCGAGCTCCTATAATTCACCCCTCCACTTT
CDR3 length: 15; D gene: .; clone size: .; V gene: TRBV6-2/TRBV6-3; J gene: TRBJ1-5; CDR3 protein: CASSYDRSGGQPQHF; CDR3 DNA: TGTGCCAGCAGTTATGATCGGTCCGGCGGTCAGCCCCAGCATTTT
CDR3 length: 15; D gene: .; clone size: .; V gene: TRBV10-3; J gene: TRBJ2-3; CDR3 protein: CAISVAAETTDTQYF; CDR3 DNA: TGTGCCATCAGTGTGGCGGCGGAAACCACAGATACGCAGTATTTT
CDR3 length: 13; D gene: TRBD1; clone size: few; V gene: TRBV10-3; J gene: TRBJ2-5; CDR3 protein: CAIRTGDQETQYF; CDR3 DNA: TGTGCCATCAGGACAGGGGACCAAGAGACCCAGTACTTC
CDR3 length: 15; D gene: .; clone size: .; V gene: TRBV5-5; J gene: TRBJ1-3; CDR3 protein: CASSFITGTRNTIYF; CDR3 DNA: TGTGCCAGCAGCTTCATCACAGGGACTCGAAACACCATATATTTT
CDR3 length: 17; D gene: .; clone size: .; V gene: TRBV28; J gene: TRBJ1-5; CDR3 protein: CASSSPEGRARNQPQHF; CDR3 DNA: TGTGCCAGCAGCTCCCCAGAAGGCAGGGCCCGCAATCAGCCCCAGCATTTT
CDR3 length: 14; D gene: TRBD1; clone size: .; V gene: TRBV23-1; J gene: TRBJ1-1; CDR3 protein: CASSDRDSYTEAFF; CDR3 DNA: TGCGCCAGCAGTGACCGGGACAGTTACACTGAAGCTTTCTTT
CDR3 length: 12; D gene: .; clone size: many; V gene: TRBV7-2; J gene: TRBJ2-3; CDR3 protein: CASSLGINTQYF; CDR3 DNA: TGTGCCAGCAGCTTGGGTATAAATACGCAGTATTTT